The rows below give T cell receptor beta chains drawn from one sample of a study of blood T cell repertoires in COVID-19. Clones were sequenced by immunoSEQ multiplex PCR, and TCRdb holds only the in-frame ones, with some missing. This sample yields some 16,000 clones, of which 80% to 90% are seen a single time; under 13% belongs to the top ten. The sample comprised peripheral blood. The receptors derive from a man older than 75 with acute or convalescent COVID-19. The CDR3 runs from the conserved cysteine through the conserved F or W. The D gene is left open where the match is weak. The size field is filled for only some rows; it gives once, few, many or a size class.

J gene: TRBJ1-4
clone size: -
D gene: TRBD1
V gene: TRBV5-5
CDR3 protein: CASSSALGTDEKLFF
CDR3 DNA: TGTGCCAGCAGCTCAGCCCTCGGGACAGATGAAAAACTGTTTTTT

J gene: TRBJ2-7
clone size: -
D gene: -
V gene: TRBV5-5
CDR3 protein: CASSLVWQDSYEQYF
CDR3 DNA: TGTGCCAGCAGCTTGGTATGGCAGGACTCCTACGAGCAGTACTTC

J gene: TRBJ2-3
clone size: -
D gene: TRBD1
V gene: TRBV9
CDR3 protein: CASSGGQGAVRDTQYF
CDR3 DNA: TGTGCCAGCAGCGGGGGACAGGGGGCGGTGAGAGATACGCAGTATTTT

J gene: TRBJ2-7
clone size: once
D gene: TRBD1
V gene: TRBV18
CDR3 protein: CASSLRDSITYEQYF
CDR3 DNA: TGTGCCAGCTCGCTCCGGGACAGCATTACCTACGAGCAGTACTTC

J gene: TRBJ2-1
clone size: -
D gene: TRBD1
V gene: TRBV7-3
CDR3 protein: CASSLYAQGVGEQFF
CDR3 DNA: TGTGCCAGCAGCTTATACGCGCAGGGGGTAGGCGAGCAGTTCTTC

J gene: TRBJ2-1
clone size: -
D gene: -
V gene: TRBV11-1
CDR3 protein: CASSLLVGTPRDEQFF
CDR3 DNA: TGTGCCAGCAGCTTATTAGTAGGGACTCCAAGGGATGAGCAGTTCTTC

J gene: TRBJ2-4
clone size: -
D gene: -
V gene: TRBV6-7
CDR3 protein: CASNRNGVLAKNIQYF
CDR3 DNA: TGTGCCAGCAACAGAAACGGGGTCCTAGCCAAAAACATTCAGTACTTC

J gene: TRBJ1-5
clone size: -
D gene: TRBD1
V gene: TRBV5-5
CDR3 protein: CASSLAWGTGRNQPQHF
CDR3 DNA: TGTGCCAGCAGCTTGGCCTGGGGGACAGGGCGTAATCAGCCCCAGCATTTT

J gene: TRBJ2-7
clone size: once
D gene: TRBD1
V gene: TRBV19
CDR3 protein: CASSFGQGYEQYF
CDR3 DNA: TGTGCCAGTAGTTTTGGACAGGGCTACGAGCAGTACTTC

J gene: TRBJ2-7
clone size: -
D gene: -
V gene: TRBV23-1
CDR3 protein: CASSQYPLPVHEQYF
CDR3 DNA: TGCGCCAGCAGTCAATACCCCCTACCGGTGCACGAGCAGTACTTC

J gene: TRBJ1-2
clone size: -
D gene: TRBD1
V gene: TRBV30
CDR3 protein: CACPRVGQGRTSVGYTF
CDR3 DNA: TGTGCCTGCCCCCGGGTGGGACAGGGAAGAACATCTGTTGGCTACACCTTC

J gene: TRBJ2-3
clone size: -
D gene: -
V gene: TRBV18
CDR3 protein: CASSPPGTDTQYF
CDR3 DNA: TGTGCCAGCTCACCACCCGGCACAGATACGCAGTATTTT

J gene: TRBJ2-2
clone size: -
D gene: TRBD2
V gene: TRBV7-3
CDR3 protein: CASSPFLAGQTGELFF
CDR3 DNA: TGTGCCAGCAGCCCGTTTCTAGCGGGGCAAACCGGGGAGCTGTTTTTT

J gene: TRBJ2-3
clone size: -
D gene: -
V gene: TRBV2
CDR3 protein: CASSSNSDTQYF
CDR3 DNA: TGTGCCAGCAGCTCTAATTCAGATACGCAGTATTTT

J gene: TRBJ2-1
clone size: once
D gene: TRBD1
V gene: TRBV24-1
CDR3 protein: CATSDSILGQGALVSYNEQFF
CDR3 DNA: TGTGCCACCAGTGATTCAATCCTGGGACAGGGGGCCCTTGTCTCCTACAATGAGCAGTTCTTC

J gene: TRBJ1-1
clone size: -
D gene: -
V gene: TRBV2
CDR3 protein: CASGGQRAANTEAFF
CDR3 DNA: TGTGCCAGCGGCGGACAGAGGGCAGCGAACACTGAAGCTTTCTTT

J gene: TRBJ2-5
clone size: -
D gene: -
V gene: TRBV2
CDR3 protein: CASSIQGGGETQYF
CDR3 DNA: TGTGCCAGCAGTATACAGGGCGGTGGGGAGACCCAGTACTTC

J gene: TRBJ2-7
clone size: -
D gene: -
V gene: TRBV9
CDR3 protein: CASSAGGPEQYF
CDR3 DNA: TGTGCCAGCAGCGCCGGAGGGCCCGAGCAGTACTTC

J gene: TRBJ2-3
clone size: -
D gene: -
V gene: TRBV19
CDR3 protein: CASTPGSTDTQYF
CDR3 DNA: TGTGCCAGTACCCCCGGGTCCACAGATACGCAGTATTTT

J gene: TRBJ2-7
clone size: -
D gene: TRBD1
V gene: TRBV28
CDR3 protein: CASTPRTGAYEQYF
CDR3 DNA: TGTGCCAGCACCCCGCGGACAGGTGCCTACGAGCAGTACTTC

J gene: TRBJ1-2
clone size: -
D gene: -
V gene: TRBV12-3/TRBV12-4
CDR3 protein: CASSRGGRDGYTF
CDR3 DNA: TGTGCCAGCAGCCGGGGGGGGCGGGATGGCTACACCTTC

J gene: TRBJ1-2
clone size: -
D gene: TRBD1
V gene: TRBV7-9
CDR3 protein: CASSRDSYGYTF
CDR3 DNA: TGTGCCAGCAGCCGGGACAGCTATGGCTACACCTTC

J gene: TRBJ2-1
clone size: -
D gene: TRBD2
V gene: TRBV6-1
CDR3 protein: CASSEVGTSNEQFF
CDR3 DNA: TGTGCCAGCAGTGAAGTCGGGACTAGTAATGAGCAGTTCTTC

J gene: TRBJ2-7
clone size: once
D gene: TRBD1
V gene: TRBV4-1
CDR3 protein: CASSQRTGTGYEQYF
CDR3 DNA: TGCGCCAGCAGCCAACGTACCGGGACAGGCTACGAGCAGTACTTC

J gene: TRBJ1-3
clone size: few
D gene: TRBD1
V gene: TRBV2
CDR3 protein: CASSPQGAAGNTIYF
CDR3 DNA: TGTGCCAGCAGTCCGCAGGGGGCGGCAGGAAACACCATATATTTT

J gene: TRBJ1-6
clone size: -
D gene: -
V gene: TRBV6-5
CDR3 protein: CASSYREGDNSPLHF
CDR3 DNA: TGTGCCAGCAGTTACAGGGAGGGGGATAATTCACCCCTCCACTTT

J gene: TRBJ1-2
clone size: -
D gene: TRBD1
V gene: TRBV14
CDR3 protein: CASSDRDRHYGYTF
CDR3 DNA: TGTGCCAGCAGCGACCGGGACAGACACTATGGCTACACCTTC

J gene: TRBJ2-1
clone size: -
D gene: TRBD2
V gene: TRBV10-2
CDR3 protein: CASSPRLAGGFF
CDR3 DNA: TGCGCCAGCAGTCCCCGACTAGCGGGGGGGTTCTTC

J gene: TRBJ1-1
clone size: few
D gene: -
V gene: TRBV7-3
CDR3 protein: CASSPGLNTEAFF
CDR3 DNA: TGTGCCAGCAGTCCAGGATTGAACACTGAAGCTTTCTTT

J gene: TRBJ2-5
clone size: -
D gene: TRBD2
V gene: TRBV18
CDR3 protein: CASSRTSGNQETQYF
CDR3 DNA: TGTGCCAGCTCACGGACTAGCGGGAACCAAGAGACCCAGTACTTC

J gene: TRBJ2-5
clone size: -
D gene: -
V gene: TRBV14
CDR3 protein: CASSQGARSETQYF
CDR3 DNA: TGTGCCAGCAGCCAAGGGGCAAGATCAGAGACCCAGTACTTC